The clone carrying this T cell receptor beta chain has just a few counts. Its antigen is as yet unknown. The data derive from a study of T cells in Graves' hyperthyroidism and ophthalmopathy. Study details: Any treatment followed the collection of peripheral blood at initial diagnosis.

There were TCR beta CDR3 regions amplified from RNA transcripts. TCR CDR3 underwent first-round RT-PCR with the HTBI primer set. Each CDR3 protein is one row after TCRdb ran MiXCR on the multiplex PCR reads. Among around 340,000 distinct CDR3 sequences listed, around 18% were seen once. The CDR3 contains 15 residues. J lost 5 bases, V lost 1 base, and 3 bases had no gene match. Germline loops: CDR1 LGHDT, CDR2 YNNKEL (reference sequence). Study-wide findings and caveats: A model of 13 V-J features distinguished ophthalmopathy from stable hyperthyroidism.

Clinical symptoms, serum thyroxine, TRAb, thyroid ultrasound and orbital computed tomography established diagnosis. The sample consisted of blood. This chain connects TRBV3-1 to TRBJ2-7; 12 nucleotides match TRBD2. The receptor's source is a woman aged 35 to 49 with Graves' ophthalmopathy. The CDR3 region is CASSQASGRANEQYF. For the CDR3, the DNA is TGTGCCAGCAGCCAAGCTAGCGGGAGGGCCAACGAGCAGTACTTC.